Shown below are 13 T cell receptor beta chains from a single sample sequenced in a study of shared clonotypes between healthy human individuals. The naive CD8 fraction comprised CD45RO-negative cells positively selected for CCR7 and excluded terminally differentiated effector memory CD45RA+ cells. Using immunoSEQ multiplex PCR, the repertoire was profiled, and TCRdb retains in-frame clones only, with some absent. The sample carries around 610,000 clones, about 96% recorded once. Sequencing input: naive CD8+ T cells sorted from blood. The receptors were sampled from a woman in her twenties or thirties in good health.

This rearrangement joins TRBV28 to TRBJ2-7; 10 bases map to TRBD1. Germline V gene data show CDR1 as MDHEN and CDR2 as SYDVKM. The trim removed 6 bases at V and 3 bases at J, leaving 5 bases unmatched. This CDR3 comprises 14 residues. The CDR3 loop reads CASRAGTGDYEQYF. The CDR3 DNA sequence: TGTGCCAGCAGGGCCGGGACAGGGGACTACGAGCAGTACTTC.

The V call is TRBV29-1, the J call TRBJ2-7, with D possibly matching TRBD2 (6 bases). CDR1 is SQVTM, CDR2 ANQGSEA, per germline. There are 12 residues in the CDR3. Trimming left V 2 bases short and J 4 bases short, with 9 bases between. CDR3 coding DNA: TGCAGCGTTGAACACGCGGGGTACGAGCAGTACTTC. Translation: CSVEHAGYEQYF.

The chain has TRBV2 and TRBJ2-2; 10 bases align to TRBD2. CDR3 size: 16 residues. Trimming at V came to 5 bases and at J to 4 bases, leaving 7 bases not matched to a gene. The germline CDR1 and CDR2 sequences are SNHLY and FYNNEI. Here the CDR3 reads CASSLGTSVLTGELFF. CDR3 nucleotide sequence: TGTGCCAGCAGTCTGGGGACTAGCGTCCTCACCGGGGAGCTGTTTTTT.

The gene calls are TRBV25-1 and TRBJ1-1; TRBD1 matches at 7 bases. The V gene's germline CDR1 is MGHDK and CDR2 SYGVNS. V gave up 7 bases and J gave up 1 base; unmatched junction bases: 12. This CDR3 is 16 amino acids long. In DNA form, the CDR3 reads TGTGCCAGCACTCCGGGACAGCCCTCAGAGAACACTGAAGCTTTCTTT. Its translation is CASTPGQPSENTEAFF.

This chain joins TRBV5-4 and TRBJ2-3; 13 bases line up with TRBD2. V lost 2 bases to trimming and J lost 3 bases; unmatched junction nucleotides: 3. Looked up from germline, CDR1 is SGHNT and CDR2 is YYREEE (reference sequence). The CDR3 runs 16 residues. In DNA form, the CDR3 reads TGTGCCAGCAGCTTTGGACTAGCGGGAGCTACAGATACGCAGTATTTT. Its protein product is CASSFGLAGATDTQYF.

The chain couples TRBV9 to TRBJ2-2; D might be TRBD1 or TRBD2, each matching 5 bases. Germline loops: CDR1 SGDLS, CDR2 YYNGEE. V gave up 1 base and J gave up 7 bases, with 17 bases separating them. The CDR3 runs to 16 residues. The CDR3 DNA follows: TGTGCCAGCAGCGTATTCCCTTCAGGGAGCCGCGGGGAGCTGTTTTTT. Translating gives CASSVFPSGSRGELFF.

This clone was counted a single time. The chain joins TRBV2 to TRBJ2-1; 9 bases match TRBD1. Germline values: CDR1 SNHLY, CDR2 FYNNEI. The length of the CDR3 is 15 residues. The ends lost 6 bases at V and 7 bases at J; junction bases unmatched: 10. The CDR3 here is CASRGETGGWNEQFF. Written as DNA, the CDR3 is TGTGCCAGCAGAGGTGAAACAGGGGGCTGGAATGAGCAGTTCTTC.

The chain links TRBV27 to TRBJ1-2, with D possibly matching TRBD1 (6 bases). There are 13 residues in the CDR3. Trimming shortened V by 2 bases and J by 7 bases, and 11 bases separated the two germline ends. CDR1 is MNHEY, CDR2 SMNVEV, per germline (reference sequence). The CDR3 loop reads CASSLGGPAGYTF. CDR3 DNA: TGTGCCAGCAGTTTAGGGGGGCCTGCTGGCTACACCTTC.

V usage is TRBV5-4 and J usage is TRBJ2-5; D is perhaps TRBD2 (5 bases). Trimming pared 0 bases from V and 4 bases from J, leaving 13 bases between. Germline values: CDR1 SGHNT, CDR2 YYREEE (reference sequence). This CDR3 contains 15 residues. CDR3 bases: TGTGCCAGCAGCTTGGGATACCGGGAAGGAGAGACCCAGTACTTC. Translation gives CASSLGYREGETQYF.

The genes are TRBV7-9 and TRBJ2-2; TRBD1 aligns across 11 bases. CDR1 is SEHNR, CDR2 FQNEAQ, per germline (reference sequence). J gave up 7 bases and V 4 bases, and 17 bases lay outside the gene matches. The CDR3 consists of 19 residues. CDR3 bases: TGTGCCAGCAGCTATCCCTGGCCGAGGACAGGGGGCGTCGACGGGGAGCTGTTTTTT. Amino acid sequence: CASSYPWPRTGGVDGELFF.

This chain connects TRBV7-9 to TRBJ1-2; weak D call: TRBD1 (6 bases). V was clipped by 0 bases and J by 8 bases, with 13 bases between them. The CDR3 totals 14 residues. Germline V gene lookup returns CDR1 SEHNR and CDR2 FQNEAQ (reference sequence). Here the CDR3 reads CASSLAPGADGYTF. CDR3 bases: TGTGCCAGCAGCTTAGCCCCGGGGGCTGACGGCTACACCTTC.

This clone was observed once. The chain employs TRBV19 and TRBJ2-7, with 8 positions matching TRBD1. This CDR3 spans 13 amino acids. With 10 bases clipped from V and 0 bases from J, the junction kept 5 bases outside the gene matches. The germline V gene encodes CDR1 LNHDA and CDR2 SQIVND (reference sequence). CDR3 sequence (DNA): TGTGCCACCGCGGACAGGGCCTCCTACGAGCAGTACTTC. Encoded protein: CATADRASYEQYF.

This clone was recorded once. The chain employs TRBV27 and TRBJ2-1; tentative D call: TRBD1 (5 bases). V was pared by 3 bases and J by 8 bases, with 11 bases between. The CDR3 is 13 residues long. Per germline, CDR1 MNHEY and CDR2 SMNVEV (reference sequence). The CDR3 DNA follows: TGTGCCAGCAGTTTTGGACATCGTTATGAGCAGTTCTTC. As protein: CASSFGHRYEQFF.